This TCR beta chain was observed in a study of immune characterization of retroperitoneal liposarcoma. MiXCR, run by TCRdb on the PCR reads, gives a single entry per CDR3 protein. The sample has over 10,000 distinct CDR3 sequences; about 45% are singletons. Germline V gives CDR1 MNHNS, CDR2 SASEGT. This CDR3 has 18 residues. Germline trimming cut 2 bases from V and 4 bases from J; bases unmatched to any gene: 14. Only a few counts were recorded for this clonotype. The chain uses TRBV6-1 and TRBJ2-1, with TRBD2 matching 7 bases. The sample taken for sequencing was tumor tissue. The source of this sequence is a female donor with retroperitoneal liposarcoma. The CDR3 nucleotides are TGTGCCAGCAGTGAATTTGGGGGAGGGCCTGGTACTTACAATGAGCAGTTCTTC. This gives the protein CASSEFGGGPGTYNEQFF.